This TCR beta chain emerged from a study of neurological immune-mediated disorders. Points from the study as a whole: The study found no CDR3 amino acid sequences shared by expanded clones across subjects, suggesting private repertoires in all groups.

Synthesis of cDNA was performed by 5'RACE using 10-nucleotide random UMIs. TCRdb independently ran MiXCR on the 5' RACE reads; one entry per CDR3 protein. The repertoire holds under 65,000 distinct CDR3 sequences, with nearly 25% as singletons. This clonotype was observed at least ten times. Its antigen is not identified. The CDR3 runs to 15 residues. The germline gives CDR1 MNHEY, CDR2 SMNVEV (reference sequence). J lost 1 base, V lost 8 bases, and 10 bases had no gene match. Time point of the sample: technical triplicate 2. The unsorted libraries originated from 2 million PBMCs that had been stored at -80 C.

The clonotype was recovered from a man aged 60-69 years with HTLV-1-associated myelopathy (HAM/TSP). J is TRBJ2-7 and V is TRBV27; 8 nucleotides line up with TRBD2. The sample consisted of PBMCs. The CDR3 nucleotides read TGTGCCAGCTCCTCGGGAGCGGGAGATTCCTACGAGCAGTACTTC. As protein: CASSSGAGDSYEQYF.